This T cell receptor beta chain originates from a study of cytomegalovirus exposure and HLA in healthy donors. Study-level results: One later analysis reportedly identified an Asian-associated ancestry cluster that showed fewer N-insertions than the approximately 700-donor mean.

CDR1 is SGHTA and CDR2 is FQGTGA in the germline V gene. Deletions cut 2 bases from V and 4 bases from J, with 10 bases between. The CDR3 is 14 amino acids. About this clone itself: As yet, its antigen is unknown.

Use of 60 Vbeta and 13 Jbeta primers characterized the PCR. Sequencing used immunoSEQ multiplex PCR; TCRdb keeps in-frame clones, though not all of them. The sample shows 90,000 to 120,000 clones, approximately 80% of them seen only once. V gene TRBV7-3 combines with J gene TRBJ2-3; D perhaps matches TRBD2 (5 bases). This clonotype originated in a female donor in good health and CMV-seropositive. Source material: PBMCs. As DNA, the CDR3 is TGTGCCAGCAGCTTAGCGGGCCCCCCAGATACGCAGTATTTT. Amino acid sequence: CASSLAGPPDTQYF.